This section outlines one T cell receptor (beta chain) sequence together with its context. Blood RNA was derived from unsorted whole blood, and germline DNA was extracted too. Researchers generated TCR beta cDNA from 500 to 600 ng of total RNA, relying on a constant-region primer. Libraries for TCR beta were built through three nested multiplex PCR rounds, which together made up a slightly modified ARM-PCR procedure. With TRBV1-TRBV30 forward primers and a C-beta reverse primer, the first two PCR rounds were run for 9 to 10 cycles each. TCRdb used MiXCR to reprocess the multiplex PCR reads, holding one entry per CDR3 protein. There are about 310,000 distinct CDR3 sequences in the sample; around three fifths occur only once, and more than 8.5% lies in the top ten. The CDR3 sequence is 13 residues long. V lost 5 bases, J lost 14 bases, and 20 bases lay in between. Germline V gene data show CDR1 as SGHAT and CDR2 as FQNNGV.

The sample is drawn from a study of tumor-infiltrating lymphocytes in primary liver carcinoma. Study at large: Roughly 3.65 to 8 million productive TCRbeta reads were obtained per sample, with similar numbers across tissue types.

The chain recombines TRBV11-2 with TRBJ2-3; D gene uncertain. This clonotype was sampled from a man between 40 and 49 years old with primary liver carcinoma and hepatitis B virus infection. The sequenced sample consisted of peripheral blood. In DNA form, the CDR3 reads TGTGCCAGCAGCGTGAGCAGTATCAGATGGATGTATTTT. Translation gives CASSVSSIRWMYF.